This T cell receptor (beta chain) was sequenced for a study of blood T cell repertoires in COVID-19. Looking at the study overall: The United States, Italy and Spain supplied acute and convalescent COVID-19 samples. From T cells, B-cell-depleted T cells, or PBMCs came the material, which was cDNA or gDNA.

Authors' processing steps: Amplification with reference gene primers provided the estimates of nucleated cell counts. Assay: immunoSEQ multiplex PCR; the TCRdb copy retains only in-frame clones and omits some. D and trimming were read from the DNA, whereas the V and J calls and clone size are those reported in that table. Here the sample spans fewer than 150,000 clones, approximately 80% being singletons. The V gene's germline CDR1 is GTSNPN and CDR2 SVGIG (reference sequence). The CDR3 consists of 16 residues. Trimming pared 0 bases from V and 0 bases from J, leaving 14 bases between. The receptor was isolated from an elderly man with acute or convalescent COVID-19. The sample taken for sequencing was peripheral blood. The V call is TRBV30, the J call TRBJ1-1, with D hard to call. CDR3 in DNA: TGTGCCTGGAGTGTATACCCAGGTCTCATGAACACTGAAGCTTTCTTT. This translates into CAWSVYPGLMNTEAFF. The entire variable domain, with the rest obtained from reference TRBV30 and TRBJ1-1, is as follows: SQTIHQWPATLVQPVGSPLSLECTVEGTSNPNLYWYRQAAGRGLQLLFYSVGIGQISSEVPQNLSASRPQDRQFILSSKKLLLSDSGFYLCAWSVYPGLMNTEAFFGQGTRLTVV.